This entry describes one TCR beta chain. Its matching antigen is unknown. The entry originates in a study of T cells after yellow fever vaccination. About the research overall: In the case of low-cell-number fractions, SMART-Seq v4 Ultra Low Input was used for preparation. Study-wide results and limits: Reappearance after the booster was observed for most primary-vaccination clones (more than 95% CD4, over 70% CD8). It was the secondary response that reached its peak faster, day 5 versus 15, but it was weaker. Abundant clonotypes from the bulk population could contaminate FACS-sorted repertoires.

There are 15 residues in the CDR3. V lost 3 bases, J lost 0 bases, and 11 bases lay in between. TCRdb ran MiXCR on the 5' RACE reads and lists one entry per CDR3 protein. This table holds 400,000 to 650,000 distinct CDR3 sequences, 20% to 25% found once. This TCR was sampled from a man younger than 30 who received the YFV17D yellow fever vaccine. Source: PBMCs, taken approximately 20 days after the first yellow fever vaccination. The V gene is TRBV12-3 or TRBV12-4, the J gene TRBJ1-2, with D perhaps matching TRBD1 (5 bases). CDR3 amino acids: CASSLDTGANYGYTF. DNA of the CDR3: TGTGCCAGCAGTTTGGACACGGGAGCTAACTATGGCTACACCTTC.